The TCR beta chain under discussion was sequenced for a study of tumor-infiltrating lymphocytes in primary liver carcinoma. In this sample, this clonotype turned up many times. For each extraction, RNA and DNA were obtained together from around 20-30 mg of unsorted bulk tissue. The input was around 530 ng total RNA; TCR beta cDNA was made from it with a constant-region primer. Three nested multiplex PCR rounds, a slightly modified ARM-PCR method, built the TCR beta libraries. Researchers ran the first two PCR rounds for approximately 10 cycles each with TRBV1-TRBV30 forward primers and a C-beta reverse primer. TCRdb itself ran the multiplex PCR reads through MiXCR, one entry per CDR3 protein. The table records tens of thousands of distinct CDR3 sequences, around 75% of them present only once. CDR1 and CDR2 from the germline V gene are SGHVS and FQNEAQ. This CDR3 has 11 residues. Trimming removed 2 bases from V and 4 bases from J, with 3 bases in between.

This chain joins TRBV7-8 and TRBJ2-7; D gene ambiguous. This TCR derives from a young woman with primary liver carcinoma and hepatitis B virus infection. Sequenced input: tumor-adjacent normal liver tissue. The CDR3 here is CASSLTYEQYF. The CDR3 nucleotides read TGTGCCAGCAGCTTAACTTACGAGCAGTACTTC.